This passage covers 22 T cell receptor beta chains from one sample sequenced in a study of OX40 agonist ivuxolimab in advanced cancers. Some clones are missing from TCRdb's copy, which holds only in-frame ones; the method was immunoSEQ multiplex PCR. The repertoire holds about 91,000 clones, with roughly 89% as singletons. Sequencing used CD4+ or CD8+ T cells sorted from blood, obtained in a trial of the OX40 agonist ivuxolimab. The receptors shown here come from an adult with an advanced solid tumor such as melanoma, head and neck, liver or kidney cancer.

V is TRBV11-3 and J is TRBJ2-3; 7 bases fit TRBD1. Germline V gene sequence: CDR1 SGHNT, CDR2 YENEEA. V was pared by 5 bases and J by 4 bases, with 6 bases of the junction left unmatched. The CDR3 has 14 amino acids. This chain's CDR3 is CASSPLTGADTQYF. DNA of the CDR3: TGTGCCAGCAGCCCCCTAACAGGGGCAGATACGCAGTATTTT.

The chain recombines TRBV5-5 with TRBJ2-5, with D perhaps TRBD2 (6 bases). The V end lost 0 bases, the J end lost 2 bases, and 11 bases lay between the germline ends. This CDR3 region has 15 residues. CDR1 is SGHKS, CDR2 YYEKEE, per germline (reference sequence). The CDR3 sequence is CASSLDGGGQETQYF. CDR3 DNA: TGTGCCAGCAGCTTGGACGGGGGTGGGCAAGAGACCCAGTACTTC. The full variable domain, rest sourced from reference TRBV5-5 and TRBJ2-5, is DAGVTQSPTHLIKTRGQQVTLRCSPISGHKSVSWYQQVLGQGPQFIFQYYEKEERGRGNFPDRFSARQFPNYSSELNVNALLLGDSALYLCASSLDGGGQETQYFGPGTRLLVL.

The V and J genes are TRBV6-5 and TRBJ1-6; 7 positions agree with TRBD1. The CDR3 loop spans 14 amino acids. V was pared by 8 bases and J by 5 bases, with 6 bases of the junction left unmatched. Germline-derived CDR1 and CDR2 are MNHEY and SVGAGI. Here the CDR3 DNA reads TGTGCCAGCTCGAGGGGACAGAATAATTCACCCCTCCACTTT. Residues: CASSRGQNNSPLHF.

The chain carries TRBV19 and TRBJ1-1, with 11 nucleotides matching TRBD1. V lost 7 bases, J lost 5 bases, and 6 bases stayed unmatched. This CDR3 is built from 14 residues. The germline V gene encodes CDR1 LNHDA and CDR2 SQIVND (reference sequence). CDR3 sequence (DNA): TGTGCCAGTACCCGGGACAGGGGGTCAACTGAAGCTTTCTTT. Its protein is CASTRDRGSTEAFF.

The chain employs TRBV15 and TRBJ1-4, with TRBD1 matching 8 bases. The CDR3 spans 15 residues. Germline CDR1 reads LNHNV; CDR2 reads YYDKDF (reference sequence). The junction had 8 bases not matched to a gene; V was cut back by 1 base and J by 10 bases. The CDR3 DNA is TGTGCCACCAGCAGAGCAGGGACAGGAGGTGGAAAACTGTTTTTT. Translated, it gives CATSRAGTGGGKLFF.

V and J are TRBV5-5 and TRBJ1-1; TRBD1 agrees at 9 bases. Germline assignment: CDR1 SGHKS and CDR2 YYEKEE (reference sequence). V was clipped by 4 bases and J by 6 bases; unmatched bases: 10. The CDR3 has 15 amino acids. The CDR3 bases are TGTGCCAGCAGCGGAGGGACAGGGTATGTTGCTGAAGCTTTCTTT. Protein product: CASSGGTGYVAEAFF. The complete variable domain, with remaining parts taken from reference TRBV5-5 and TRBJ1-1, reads DAGVTQSPTHLIKTRGQQVTLRCSPISGHKSVSWYQQVLGQGPQFIFQYYEKEERGRGNFPDRFSARQFPNYSSELNVNALLLGDSALYLCASSGGTGYVAEAFFGQGTRLTVV.

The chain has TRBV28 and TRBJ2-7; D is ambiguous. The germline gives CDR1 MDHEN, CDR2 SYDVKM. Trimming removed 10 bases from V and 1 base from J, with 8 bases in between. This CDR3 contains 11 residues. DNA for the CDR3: TGTGCCACCCGATCTTCCTACGAGCAGTACTTC. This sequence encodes CATRSSYEQYF. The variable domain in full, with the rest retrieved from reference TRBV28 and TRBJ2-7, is DVKVTQSSRYLVKRTGEKVFLECVQDMDHENMFWYRQDPGLGLRLIYFSYDVKMKEKGDIPEGYSVSREKKERFSLILESASTNQTSMYLCATRSSYEQYFGPGTRLTVT.

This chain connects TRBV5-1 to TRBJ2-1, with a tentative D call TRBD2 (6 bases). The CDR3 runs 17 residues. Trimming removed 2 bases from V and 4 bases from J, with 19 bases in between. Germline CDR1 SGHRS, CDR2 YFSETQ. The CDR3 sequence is CASSFSGDSQGYNEQFF. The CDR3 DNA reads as TGCGCCAGCAGCTTTTCGGGGGACTCCCAAGGTTACAATGAGCAGTTCTTC. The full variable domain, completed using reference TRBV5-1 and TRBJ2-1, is KAGVTQTPRYLIKTRGQQVTLSCSPISGHRSVSWYQQTPGQGLQFLFEYFSETQRNKGNFPGRFSGRQFSNSRSEMNVSTLELGDSALYLCASSFSGDSQGYNEQFFGPGTRLTVL.

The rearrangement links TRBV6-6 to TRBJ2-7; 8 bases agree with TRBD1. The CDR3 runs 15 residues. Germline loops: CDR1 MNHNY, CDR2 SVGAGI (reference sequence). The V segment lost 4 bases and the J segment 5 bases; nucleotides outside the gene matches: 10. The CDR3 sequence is CASSFRAGGVDEQYF. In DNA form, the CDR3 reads TGTGCCAGCAGTTTTAGGGCAGGGGGCGTCGACGAGCAGTACTTC.

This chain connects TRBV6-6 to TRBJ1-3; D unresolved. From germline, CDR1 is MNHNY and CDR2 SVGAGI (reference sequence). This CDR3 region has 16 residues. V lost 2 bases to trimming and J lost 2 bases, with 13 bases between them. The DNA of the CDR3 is TGTGCCAGCAGTTACACTTTAACAACTCCTGGAAACACCATATATTTT. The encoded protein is CASSYTLTTPGNTIYF.

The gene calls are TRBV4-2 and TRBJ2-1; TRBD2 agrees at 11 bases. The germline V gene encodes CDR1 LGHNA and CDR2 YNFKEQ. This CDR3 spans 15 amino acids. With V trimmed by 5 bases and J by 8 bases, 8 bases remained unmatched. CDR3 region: CASSLSSGGHHEQFF. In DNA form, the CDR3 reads TGTGCCAGCAGCTTGTCTAGCGGGGGGCACCATGAGCAGTTCTTC.

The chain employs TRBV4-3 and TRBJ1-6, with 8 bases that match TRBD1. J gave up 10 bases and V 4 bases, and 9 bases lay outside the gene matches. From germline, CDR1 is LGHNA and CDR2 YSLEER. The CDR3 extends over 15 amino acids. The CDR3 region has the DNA TGCGCCAGCAGCCTTGGAGGACAGGGTGACTCACCCCTCCACTTT. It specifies CASSLGGQGDSPLHF.

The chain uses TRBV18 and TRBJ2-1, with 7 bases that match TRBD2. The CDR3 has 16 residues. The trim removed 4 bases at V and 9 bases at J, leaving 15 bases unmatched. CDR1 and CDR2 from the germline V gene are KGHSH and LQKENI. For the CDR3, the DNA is TGTGCCAGCTCACGAACTCGGGGGGAACTGGGTGGTGAGCAGTTCTTC. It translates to CASSRTRGELGGEQFF.

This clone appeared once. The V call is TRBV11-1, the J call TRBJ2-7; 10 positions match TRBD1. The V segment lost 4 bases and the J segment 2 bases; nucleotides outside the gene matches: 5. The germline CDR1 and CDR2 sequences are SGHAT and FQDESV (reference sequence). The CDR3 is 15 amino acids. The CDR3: CASSSPDRGTYEQYF. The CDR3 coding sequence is TGTGCCAGCAGCTCCCCGGACAGGGGGACCTACGAGCAGTACTTC.

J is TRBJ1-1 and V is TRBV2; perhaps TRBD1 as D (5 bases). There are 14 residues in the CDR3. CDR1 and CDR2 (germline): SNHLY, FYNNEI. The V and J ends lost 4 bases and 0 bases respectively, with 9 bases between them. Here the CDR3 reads CASSGDGMNTEAFF. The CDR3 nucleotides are TGTGCCAGCAGTGGGGACGGAATGAACACTGAAGCTTTCTTT.

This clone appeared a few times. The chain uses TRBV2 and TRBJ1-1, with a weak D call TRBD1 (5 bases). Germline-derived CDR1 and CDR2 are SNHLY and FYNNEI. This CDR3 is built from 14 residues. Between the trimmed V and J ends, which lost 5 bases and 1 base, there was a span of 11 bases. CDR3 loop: CASSTGGGNTEAFF. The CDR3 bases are TGTGCCAGCAGTACCGGGGGTGGGAACACTGAAGCTTTCTTT.

CDR3 in DNA: TGTGCCAGCAGCTTGGGGCGAGGACAGGGGGCGCAAGAGACCCAGTACTTC. It encodes CASSLGRGQGAQETQYF. The V call is TRBV4-2, the J call TRBJ2-5, with 11 bases matching TRBD1. Trimming cost V 5 bases and J 2 bases; bases outside gene matches: 10. The length of the CDR3 is 17 residues. Germline CDR1 LGHNA, CDR2 YNFKEQ.

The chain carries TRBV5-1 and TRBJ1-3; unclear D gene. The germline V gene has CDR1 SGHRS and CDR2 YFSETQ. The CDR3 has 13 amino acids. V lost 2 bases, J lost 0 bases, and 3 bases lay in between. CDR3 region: CASSFISGNTIYF. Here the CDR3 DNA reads TGCGCCAGCAGCTTTATCTCTGGAAACACCATATATTTT.

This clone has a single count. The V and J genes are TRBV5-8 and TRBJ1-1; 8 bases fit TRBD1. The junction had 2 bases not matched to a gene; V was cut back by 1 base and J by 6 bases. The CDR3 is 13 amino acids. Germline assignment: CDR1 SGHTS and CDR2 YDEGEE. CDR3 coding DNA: TGTGCCAGCAGCTTGAACAGGGGGGCTGAAGCTTTCTTT. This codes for CASSLNRGAEAFF.

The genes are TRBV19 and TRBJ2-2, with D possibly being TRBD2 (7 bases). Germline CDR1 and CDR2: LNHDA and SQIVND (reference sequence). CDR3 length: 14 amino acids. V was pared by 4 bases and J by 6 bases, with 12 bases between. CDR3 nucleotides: TGTGCCAGTAGTACGGGGGCGGGGGCCGGGGAGCTGTTTTTT. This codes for CASSTGAGAGELFF.

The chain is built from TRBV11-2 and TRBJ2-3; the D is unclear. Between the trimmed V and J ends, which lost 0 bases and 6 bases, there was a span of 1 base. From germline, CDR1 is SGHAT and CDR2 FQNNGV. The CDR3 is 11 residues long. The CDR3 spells CASSLDDTQYF. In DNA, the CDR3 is TGTGCCAGCAGCTTAGACGATACGCAGTATTTT.

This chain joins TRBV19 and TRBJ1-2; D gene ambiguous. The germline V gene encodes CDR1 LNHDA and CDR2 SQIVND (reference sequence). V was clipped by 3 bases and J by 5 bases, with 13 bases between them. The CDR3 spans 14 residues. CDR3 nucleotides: TGTGCCAGTAGTATTCAGGCGATAGGGTATGGCTACACCTTC. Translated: CASSIQAIGYGYTF.